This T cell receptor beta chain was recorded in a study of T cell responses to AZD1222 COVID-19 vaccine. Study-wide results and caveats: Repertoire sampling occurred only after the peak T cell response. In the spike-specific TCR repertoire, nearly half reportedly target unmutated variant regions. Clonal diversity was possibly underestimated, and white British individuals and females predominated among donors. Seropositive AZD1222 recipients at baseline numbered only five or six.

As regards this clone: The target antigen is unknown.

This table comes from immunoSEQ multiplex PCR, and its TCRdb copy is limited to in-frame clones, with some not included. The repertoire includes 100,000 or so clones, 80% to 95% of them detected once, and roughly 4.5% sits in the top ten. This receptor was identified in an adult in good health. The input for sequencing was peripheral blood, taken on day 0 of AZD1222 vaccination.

As DNA, the CDR3 is TGTGCCAGCACGGTTATCCTAAGGGAAGGGAACACCATATATTTT. Its protein product is CASTVILREGNTIYF. The J gene is TRBJ1-3, the V gene TRBV6-4; unclear D gene. CDR3 length equals 15 residues. Trimming took 7 bases from V and 7 from J, leaving 20 bases between them. The germline V gene encodes CDR1 MRHNA and CDR2 SNTAGT.